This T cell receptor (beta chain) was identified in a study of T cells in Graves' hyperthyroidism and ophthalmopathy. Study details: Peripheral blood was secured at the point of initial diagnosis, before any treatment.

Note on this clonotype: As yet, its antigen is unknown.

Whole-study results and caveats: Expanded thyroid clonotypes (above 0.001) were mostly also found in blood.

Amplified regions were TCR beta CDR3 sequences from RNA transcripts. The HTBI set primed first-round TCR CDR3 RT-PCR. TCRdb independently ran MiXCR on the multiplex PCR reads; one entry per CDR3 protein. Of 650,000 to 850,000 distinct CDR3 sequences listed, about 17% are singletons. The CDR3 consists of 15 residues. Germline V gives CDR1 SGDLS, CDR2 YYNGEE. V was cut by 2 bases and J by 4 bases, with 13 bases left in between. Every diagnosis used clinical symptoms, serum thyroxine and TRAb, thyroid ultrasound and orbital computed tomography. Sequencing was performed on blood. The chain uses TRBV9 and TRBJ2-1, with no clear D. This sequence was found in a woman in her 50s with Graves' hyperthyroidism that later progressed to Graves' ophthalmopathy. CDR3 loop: CASSVSFPRYNEQFF. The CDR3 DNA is TGTGCCAGCAGCGTTTCCTTCCCCCGGTACAATGAGCAGTTCTTC. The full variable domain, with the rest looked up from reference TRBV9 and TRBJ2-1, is DSGVTQTPKHLITATGQRVTLRCSPRSGDLSVYWYQQSLDQGLQFLIQYYNGEERAKGNILERFSAQQFPDLHSELNLSSLELGDSALYFCASSVSFPRYNEQFFGPGTRLTVL.